This T cell receptor beta chain derives from a study of T-cell reconstitution after alpha-beta-depleted transplantation in children. Molecular barcoding with unique molecular identifiers was used for the TCRbeta library. A single record per CDR3 protein comes from TCRdb applying MiXCR to the PCR reads. The table has about 400,000 distinct CDR3 sequences, about 20% seen once. This clonotype appeared a few times. The source was PBMCs from the stem cell graft donor, collected from the stem cell graft. The clonotype originates from a human donor who donated a stem cell graft to a child with acute myeloid leukemia.

The CDR3 coding sequence is TGCGCCAGCAGTGAGCATTCGGGAGGAAAGGCTGAAGCTTTCTTT. Translated: CASSEHSGGKAEAFF. V gene TRBV10-1 combines with J gene TRBJ1-1, with unresolved D. From germline, CDR1 is WNHNN and CDR2 SYGVQD (reference sequence). The CDR3 runs 15 residues. V lost 2 bases and J lost 6, with 16 bases in between.